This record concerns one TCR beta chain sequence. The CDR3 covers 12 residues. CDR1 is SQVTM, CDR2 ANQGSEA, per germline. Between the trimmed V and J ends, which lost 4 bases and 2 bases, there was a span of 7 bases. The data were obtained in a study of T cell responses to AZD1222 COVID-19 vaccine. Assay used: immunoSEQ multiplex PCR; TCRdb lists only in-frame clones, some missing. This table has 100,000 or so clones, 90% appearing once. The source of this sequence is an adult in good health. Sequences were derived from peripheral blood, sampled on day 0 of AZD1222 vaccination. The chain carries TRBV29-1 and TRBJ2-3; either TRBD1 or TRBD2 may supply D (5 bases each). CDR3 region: CSVGGTTDTQYF. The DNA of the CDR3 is TGCAGCGTTGGAGGGACCACAGATACGCAGTATTTT.